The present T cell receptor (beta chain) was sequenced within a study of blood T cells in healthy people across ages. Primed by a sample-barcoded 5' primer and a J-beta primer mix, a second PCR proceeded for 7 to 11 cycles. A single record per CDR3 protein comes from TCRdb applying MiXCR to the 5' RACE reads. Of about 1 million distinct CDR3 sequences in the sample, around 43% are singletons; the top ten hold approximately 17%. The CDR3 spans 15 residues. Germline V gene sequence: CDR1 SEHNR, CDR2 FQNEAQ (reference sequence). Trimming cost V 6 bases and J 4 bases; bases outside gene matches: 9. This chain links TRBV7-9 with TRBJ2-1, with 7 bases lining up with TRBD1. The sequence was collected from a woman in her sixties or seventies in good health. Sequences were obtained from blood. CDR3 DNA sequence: TGTGCCAGCAGTCCTCCGGGACAGAGTTACAATGAGCAGTTCTTC. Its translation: CASSPPGQSYNEQFF. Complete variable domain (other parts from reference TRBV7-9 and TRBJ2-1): DTGVSQNPRHKITKRGQNVTFRCDPISEHNRLYWYRQTLGQGPEFLTYFQNEAQLEKSRLLSDRFSAERPKGSFSTLEIQRTEQGDSAMYLCASSPPGQSYNEQFFGPGTRLTVL.